Presented here are 2 T cell receptor beta chains from one specimen sequenced in a study of T cells in localized non-small cell lung cancer. The repertoire was sequenced with immunoSEQ multiplex PCR; TCRdb's copy has only in-frame clones and lacks some. In the table there are about 37,000 clones, approximately 89% of which are singletons. The input for sequencing was peripheral blood mononuclear cells, taken before any cancer treatment. These receptors all stem from a female donor at least 60 years old with stage II lung adenocarcinoma.

This clone was recorded a few times. V is TRBV4-1 and J is TRBJ1-6; D is unresolved. Germline V gives CDR1 MGHRA, CDR2 YSYEKL. The CDR3 totals 14 residues. Trimming stripped 5 bases from V and 4 bases from J, with 9 bases between. The chain's CDR3 is CASSFGRYNSPLHF. In nucleotides, the CDR3 is TGCGCCAGCAGCTTTGGACGGTATAATTCACCCCTCCACTTT.

The rearrangement links TRBV14 to TRBJ1-2, with a weak D call TRBD1 (5 bases). CDR3 length: 15 residues. Deletions cut 1 base from V and 7 bases from J, with 16 bases between. Germline V lookup: CDR1 SGHDN, CDR2 FVKESK. The CDR3 protein is CASSQASTGATGYTF. The CDR3 bases are TGTGCCAGCAGCCAAGCTTCCACAGGCGCTACTGGCTACACCTTC.